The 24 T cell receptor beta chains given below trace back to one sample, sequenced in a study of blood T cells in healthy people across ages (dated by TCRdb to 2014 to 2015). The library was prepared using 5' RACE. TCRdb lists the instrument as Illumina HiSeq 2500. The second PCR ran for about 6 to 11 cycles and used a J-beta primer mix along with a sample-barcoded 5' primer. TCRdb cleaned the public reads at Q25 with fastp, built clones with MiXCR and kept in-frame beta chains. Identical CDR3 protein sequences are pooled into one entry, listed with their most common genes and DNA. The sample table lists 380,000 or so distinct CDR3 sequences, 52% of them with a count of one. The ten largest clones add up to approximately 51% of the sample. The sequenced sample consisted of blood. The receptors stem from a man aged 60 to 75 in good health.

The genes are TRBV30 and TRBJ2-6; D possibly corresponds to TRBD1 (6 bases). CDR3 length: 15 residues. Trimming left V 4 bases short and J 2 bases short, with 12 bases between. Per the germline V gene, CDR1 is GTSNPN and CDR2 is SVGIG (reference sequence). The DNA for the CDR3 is TGTGCCTGGAAGGGCAGGGGCACTGGGGCCAACGTCCTGACTTTC. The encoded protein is CAWKGRGTGANVLTF.

The CDR3 region is CASSFGTTYEQYF. Here the CDR3 DNA reads TGTGCCAGCAGTTTCGGGACTACCTACGAGCAGTACTTC. V usage is TRBV6-6 and J usage is TRBJ2-7; 7 nucleotides match TRBD2. V lost 4 bases to trimming and J lost 2 bases; unmatched junction nucleotides: 2. Germline V CDR1 and CDR2: MNHNY, SVGAGI (reference sequence). This CDR3 has 13 amino acids.

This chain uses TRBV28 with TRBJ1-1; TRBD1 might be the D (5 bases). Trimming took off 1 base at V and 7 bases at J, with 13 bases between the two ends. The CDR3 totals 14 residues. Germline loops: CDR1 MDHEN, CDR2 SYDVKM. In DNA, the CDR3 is TGTGCCAGCAGTTTATCAGGGCGGGGGGATGAAGCTTTCTTT. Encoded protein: CASSLSGRGDEAFF.

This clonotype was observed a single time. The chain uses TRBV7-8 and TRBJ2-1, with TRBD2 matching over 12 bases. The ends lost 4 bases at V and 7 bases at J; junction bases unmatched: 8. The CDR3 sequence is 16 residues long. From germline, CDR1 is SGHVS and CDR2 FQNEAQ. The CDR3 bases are TGTGCCAGCAGCTACGCACCTAGCGGGGGGGAAAATGAGCAGTTCTTC. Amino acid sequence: CASSYAPSGGENEQFF.

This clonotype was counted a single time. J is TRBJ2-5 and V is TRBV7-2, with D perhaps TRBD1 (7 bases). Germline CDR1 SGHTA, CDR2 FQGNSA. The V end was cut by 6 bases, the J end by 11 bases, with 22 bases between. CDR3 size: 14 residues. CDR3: CASRGGTEYNEQYF. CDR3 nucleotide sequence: TGTGCCAGCAGGGGCGGGACAGAGTACAATGAGCAGTACTTC.

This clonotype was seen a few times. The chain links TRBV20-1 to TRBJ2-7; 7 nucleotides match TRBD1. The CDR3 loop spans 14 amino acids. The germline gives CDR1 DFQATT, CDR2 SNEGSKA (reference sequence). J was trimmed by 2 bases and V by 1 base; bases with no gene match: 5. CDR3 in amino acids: CSARARTGTYEQYF. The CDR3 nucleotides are TGCAGTGCTAGAGCCCGGACAGGTACCTACGAGCAGTACTTC.

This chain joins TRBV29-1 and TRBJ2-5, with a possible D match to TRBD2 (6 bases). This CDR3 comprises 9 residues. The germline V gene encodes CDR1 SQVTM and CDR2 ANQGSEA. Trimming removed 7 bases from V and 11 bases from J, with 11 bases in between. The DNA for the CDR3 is TGCAGCGGGGGGGTTGAGCAGTACTTC. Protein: CSGGVEQYF.

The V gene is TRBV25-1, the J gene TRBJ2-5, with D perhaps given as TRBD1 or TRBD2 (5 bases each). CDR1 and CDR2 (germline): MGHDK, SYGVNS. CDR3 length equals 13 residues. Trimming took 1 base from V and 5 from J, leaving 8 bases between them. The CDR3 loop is CASSELGVETQYF. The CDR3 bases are TGTGCCAGCAGTGAATTGGGGGTTGAGACCCAGTACTTC.

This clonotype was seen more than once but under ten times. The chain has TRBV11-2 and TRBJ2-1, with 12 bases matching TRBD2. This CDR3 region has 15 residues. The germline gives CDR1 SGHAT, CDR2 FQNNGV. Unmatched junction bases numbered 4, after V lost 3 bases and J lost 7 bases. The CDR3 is CASSFTSGGSNEQFF. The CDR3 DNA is TGTGCCAGCAGCTTCACTAGCGGGGGGTCAAATGAGCAGTTCTTC.

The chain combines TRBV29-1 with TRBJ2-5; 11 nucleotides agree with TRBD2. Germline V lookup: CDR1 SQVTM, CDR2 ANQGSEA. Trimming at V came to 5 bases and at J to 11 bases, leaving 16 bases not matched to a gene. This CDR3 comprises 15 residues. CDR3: CSVFVSGGALHVQYF. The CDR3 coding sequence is TGCAGCGTTTTCGTTAGCGGGGGGGCCCTCCACGTGCAGTACTTC.

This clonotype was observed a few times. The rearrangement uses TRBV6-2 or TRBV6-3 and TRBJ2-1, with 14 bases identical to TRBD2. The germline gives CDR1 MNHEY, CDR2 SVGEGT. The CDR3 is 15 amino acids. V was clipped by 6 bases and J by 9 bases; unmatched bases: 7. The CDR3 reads CASSQGLAGVSEQFF. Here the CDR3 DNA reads TGTGCCAGCAGCCAGGGACTAGCGGGAGTGAGTGAGCAGTTCTTC.

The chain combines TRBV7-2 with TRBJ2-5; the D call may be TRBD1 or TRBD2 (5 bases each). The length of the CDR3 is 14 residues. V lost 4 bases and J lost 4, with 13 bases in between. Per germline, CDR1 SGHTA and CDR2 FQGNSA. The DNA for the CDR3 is TGTGCCAGCAGCTACCGGGGCCCTGTAGAGACCCAGTACTTC. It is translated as CASSYRGPVETQYF.

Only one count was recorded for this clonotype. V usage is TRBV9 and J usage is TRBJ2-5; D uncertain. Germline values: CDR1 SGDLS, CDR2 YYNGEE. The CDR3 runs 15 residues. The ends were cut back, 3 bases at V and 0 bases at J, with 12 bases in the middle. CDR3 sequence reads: CASSAQDWDQETQYF. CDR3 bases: TGTGCCAGCAGCGCCCAAGACTGGGACCAAGAGACCCAGTACTTC.

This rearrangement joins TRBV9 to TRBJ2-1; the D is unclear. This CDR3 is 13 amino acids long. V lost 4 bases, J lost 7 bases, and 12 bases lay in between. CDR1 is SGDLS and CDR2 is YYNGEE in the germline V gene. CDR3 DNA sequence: TGTGCCAGCAGCCCCGCTCCGTTAAATGAGCAGTTCTTC. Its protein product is CASSPAPLNEQFF.

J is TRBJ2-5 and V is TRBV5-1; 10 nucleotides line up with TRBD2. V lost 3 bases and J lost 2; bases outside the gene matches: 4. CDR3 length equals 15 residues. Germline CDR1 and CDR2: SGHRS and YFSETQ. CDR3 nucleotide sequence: TGCGCCAGCAGCTCGACTAGCGGGCTACAAGAGACCCAGTACTTC. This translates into CASSSTSGLQETQYF.

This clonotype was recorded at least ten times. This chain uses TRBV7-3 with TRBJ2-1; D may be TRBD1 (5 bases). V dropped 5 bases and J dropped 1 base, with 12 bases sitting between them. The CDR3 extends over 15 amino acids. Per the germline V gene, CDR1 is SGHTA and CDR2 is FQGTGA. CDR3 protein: CASSPGSVSYNEQFF. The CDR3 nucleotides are TGTGCCAGCAGCCCAGGGTCGGTGTCCTACAATGAGCAGTTCTTC. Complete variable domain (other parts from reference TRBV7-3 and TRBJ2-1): GAGVSQTPSNKVTEKGKYVELRCDPISGHTALYWYRQSLGQGPEFLIYFQGTGAADDSGLPNDRFFAVRPEGSVSTLKIQRTERGDSAVYLCASSPGSVSYNEQFFGPGTRLTVL.

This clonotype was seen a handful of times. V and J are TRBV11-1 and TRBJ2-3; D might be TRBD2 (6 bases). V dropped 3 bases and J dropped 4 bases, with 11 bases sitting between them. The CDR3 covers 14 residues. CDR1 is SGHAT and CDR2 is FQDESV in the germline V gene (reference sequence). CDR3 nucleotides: TGTGCCAGCAGCTTCCTGGGGAGGTCAGATACGCAGTATTTT. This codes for CASSFLGRSDTQYF.

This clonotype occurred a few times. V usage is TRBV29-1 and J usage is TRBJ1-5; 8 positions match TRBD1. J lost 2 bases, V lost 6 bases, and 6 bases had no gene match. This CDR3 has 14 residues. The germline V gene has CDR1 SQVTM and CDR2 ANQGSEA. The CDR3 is CSVGDRGGNQPQHF. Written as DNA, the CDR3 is TGCAGCGTGGGAGACAGGGGCGGCAATCAGCCCCAGCATTTT.

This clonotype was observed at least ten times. In DNA, the CDR3 is TGTGCCAGCAGCTTAGGGACTAGCGGGAGGCGCTTAGGAGAGACCCAGTACTTC. This codes for CASSLGTSGRRLGETQYF. The rearrangement uses TRBV11-2 and TRBJ2-5; 14 positions agree with TRBD2. The CDR3 runs 18 residues. Germline V gene sequence: CDR1 SGHAT, CDR2 FQNNGV. J gave up 4 bases and V 1 base, and 8 bases lay outside the gene matches.

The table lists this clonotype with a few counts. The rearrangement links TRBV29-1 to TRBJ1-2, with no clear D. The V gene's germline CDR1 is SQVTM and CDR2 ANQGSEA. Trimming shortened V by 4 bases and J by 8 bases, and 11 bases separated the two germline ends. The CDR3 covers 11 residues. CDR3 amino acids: CSVGSPGGYTF. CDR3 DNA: TGCAGCGTTGGGTCGCCGGGGGGCTACACCTTC.

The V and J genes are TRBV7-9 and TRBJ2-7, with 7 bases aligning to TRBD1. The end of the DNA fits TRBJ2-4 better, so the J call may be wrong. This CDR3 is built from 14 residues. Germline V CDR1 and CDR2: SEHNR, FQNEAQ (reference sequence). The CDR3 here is CASSQGVQGDIQYF. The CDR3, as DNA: TGTGCCAGCAGTCAAGGGGTCCAGGGGGACATTCAGTACTTC.

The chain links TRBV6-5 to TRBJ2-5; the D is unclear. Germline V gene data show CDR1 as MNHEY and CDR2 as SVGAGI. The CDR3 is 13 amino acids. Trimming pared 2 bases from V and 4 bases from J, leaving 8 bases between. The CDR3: CASSYRERETQYF. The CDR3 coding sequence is TGTGCCAGCAGTTACAGGGAACGAGAGACCCAGTACTTC.

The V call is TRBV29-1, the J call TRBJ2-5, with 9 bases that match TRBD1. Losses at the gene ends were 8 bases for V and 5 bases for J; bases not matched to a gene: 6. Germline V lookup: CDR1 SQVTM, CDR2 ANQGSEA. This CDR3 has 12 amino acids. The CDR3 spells CSTDRGTETQYF. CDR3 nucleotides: TGCAGCACGGACAGGGGAACGGAGACCCAGTACTTC. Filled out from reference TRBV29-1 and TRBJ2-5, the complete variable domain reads SAVISQKPSRDICQRGTSLTIQCQVDSQVTMMFWYRQQPGQSLTLIATANQGSEATYESGFVIDKFPISRPNLTFSTLTVSNMSPEDSSIYLCSTDRGTETQYFGPGTRLLVL.

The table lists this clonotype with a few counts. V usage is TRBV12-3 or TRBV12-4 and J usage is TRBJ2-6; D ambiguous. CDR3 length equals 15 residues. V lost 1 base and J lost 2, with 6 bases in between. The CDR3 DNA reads TGTGCCAGCAGTTTAGGAGTTGCTGGGGCCAACGTCCTGACTTTC. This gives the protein CASSLGVAGANVLTF.